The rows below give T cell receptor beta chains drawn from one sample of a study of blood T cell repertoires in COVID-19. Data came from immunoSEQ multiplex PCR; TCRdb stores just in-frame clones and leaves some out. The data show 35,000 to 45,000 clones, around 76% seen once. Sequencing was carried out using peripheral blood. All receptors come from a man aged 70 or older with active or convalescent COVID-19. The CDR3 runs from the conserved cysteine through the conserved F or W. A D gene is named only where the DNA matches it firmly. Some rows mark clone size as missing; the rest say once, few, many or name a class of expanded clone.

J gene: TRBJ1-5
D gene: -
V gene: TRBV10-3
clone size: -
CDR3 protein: CAISEAGDRSNQPQHF
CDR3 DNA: TGTGCCATCAGTGAGGCAGGGGATCGAAGCAATCAGCCCCAGCATTTT

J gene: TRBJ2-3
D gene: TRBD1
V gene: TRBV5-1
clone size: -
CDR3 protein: CASSLDRGIDTQYF
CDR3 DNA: TGCGCCAGCAGCTTGGACAGGGGAATCGATACGCAGTATTTT

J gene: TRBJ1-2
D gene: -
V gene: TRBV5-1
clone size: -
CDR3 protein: CASSGTLTGYLNGYTF
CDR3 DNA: TGCGCCAGCAGCGGCACTTTGACAGGCTACCTCAATGGCTACACCTTC

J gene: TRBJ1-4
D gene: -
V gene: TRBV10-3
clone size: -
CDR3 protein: CAIRNQGSNEKLFF
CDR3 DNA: TGTGCCATCAGAAACCAGGGGTCTAATGAAAAACTGTTTTTT

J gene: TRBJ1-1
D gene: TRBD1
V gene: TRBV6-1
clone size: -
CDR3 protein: CASSEGTGKAEAFF
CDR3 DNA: TGTGCCAGCAGTGAAGGGACAGGGAAGGCTGAAGCTTTCTTT

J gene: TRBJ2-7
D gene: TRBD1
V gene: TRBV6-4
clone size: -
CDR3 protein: CASSLTGGGQYF
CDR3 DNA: TGTGCCAGCAGTCTGACAGGGGGCGGGCAGTACTTC

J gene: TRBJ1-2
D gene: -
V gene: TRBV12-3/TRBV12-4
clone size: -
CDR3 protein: CASSLRGWGYTF
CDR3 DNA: TGTGCCAGCAGTTTAAGGGGCTGGGGCTACACCTTC

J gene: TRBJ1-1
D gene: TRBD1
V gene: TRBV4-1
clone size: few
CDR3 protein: CASSHGTGNQMAEAFF
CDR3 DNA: TGCGCCAGCAGCCATGGGACAGGGAATCAAATGGCTGAAGCTTTCTTT

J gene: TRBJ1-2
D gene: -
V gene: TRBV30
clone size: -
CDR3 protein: CAWSVLDRYGYTF
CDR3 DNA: TGTGCCTGGAGTGTACTTGATCGCTATGGCTACACCTTC

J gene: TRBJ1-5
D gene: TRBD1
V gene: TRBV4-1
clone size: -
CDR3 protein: CASSQDDAGGGLNQPQHF
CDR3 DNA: TGCGCCAGCAGCCAAGATGATGCAGGGGGCGGTCTAAATCAGCCCCAGCATTTT

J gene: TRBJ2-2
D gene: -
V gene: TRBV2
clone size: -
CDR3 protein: CASTSLGQTGELFF
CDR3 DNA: TGTGCCAGCACCTCACTAGGACAGACCGGGGAGCTGTTTTTT

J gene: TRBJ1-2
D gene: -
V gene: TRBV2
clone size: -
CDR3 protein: CASSEGSGAGYTF
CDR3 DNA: TGTGCCAGCAGTGAAGGGTCAGGGGCTGGCTACACCTTC

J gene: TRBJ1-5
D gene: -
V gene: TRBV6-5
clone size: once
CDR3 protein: CASSGSPNQPQHF
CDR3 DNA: TGTGCCAGCTCGGGGTCCCCCAATCAGCCCCAGCATTTT

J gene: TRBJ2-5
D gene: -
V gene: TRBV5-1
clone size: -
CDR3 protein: CASSLGVGGSPETQYF
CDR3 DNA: TGCGCCAGCAGCTTAGGCGTAGGAGGTTCTCCAGAGACCCAGTACTTC

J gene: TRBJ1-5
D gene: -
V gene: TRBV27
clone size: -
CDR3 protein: CASSQGYSNQPQHF
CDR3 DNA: TGTGCCAGCAGTCAGGGGTATAGCAATCAGCCCCAGCATTTT

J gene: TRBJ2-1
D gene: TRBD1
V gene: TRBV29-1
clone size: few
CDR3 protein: CSGDSTNYNEQFF
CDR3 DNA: TGCAGCGGGGACAGTACTAACTACAATGAGCAGTTCTTC

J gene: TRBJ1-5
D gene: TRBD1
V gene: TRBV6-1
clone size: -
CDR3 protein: CASSEPGTALNQPQHF
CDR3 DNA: TGTGCCAGCAGTGAACCAGGGACAGCTCTCAATCAGCCCCAGCATTTT

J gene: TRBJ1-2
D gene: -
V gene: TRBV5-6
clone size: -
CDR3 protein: CASSSLFGYTF
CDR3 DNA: TGTGCCAGCAGCTCGTTATTTGGCTACACCTTC

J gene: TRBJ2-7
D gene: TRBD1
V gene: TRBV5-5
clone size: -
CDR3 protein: CASSSNPGQNYEQYF
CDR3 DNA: TGTGCCAGCAGCTCCAACCCGGGACAGAACTACGAGCAGTACTTC

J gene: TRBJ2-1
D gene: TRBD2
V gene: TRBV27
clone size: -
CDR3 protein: CASRWRGGARSSYNEQFF
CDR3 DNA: TGTGCCAGCAGGTGGCGCGGGGGGGCTCGGTCGTCCTACAATGAGCAGTTCTTC